The 29 T cell receptor beta chains in this list originate from one sample, sequenced in a study of regulatory T cells in long-lasting Graves disease. Relying on iRepertoire HTBI primers and Arm-PCR of CDR3 regions, the team built TCR beta libraries. TCRdb re-called the multiplex PCR reads through MiXCR, storing one row per CDR3 protein. The sample contains approximately 470,000 distinct CDR3 sequences, around 15% of which appear only once. The time point here: newly diagnosed GD, antithyroid drugs for less than 3 months. Generation of the TCR library employed RNA extracted from PBMCs. A further study also used this sample, focusing on T cells in Graves' hyperthyroidism and ophthalmopathy.

The sample here was peripheral blood mononuclear cells (PBMCs), taken at new diagnosis, from a patient treated with antithyroid drugs. The receptors derive from a man aged 40-49 years with Graves disease.

This clonotype was counted between two and nine times. The chain has TRBV20-1 and TRBJ2-1; TRBD2 agrees at 8 bases. The trim removed 6 bases at V and 4 bases at J, leaving 11 bases unmatched. This CDR3 contains 15 residues. In germline, CDR1 is DFQATT, CDR2 SNEGSKA (reference sequence). CDR3 in DNA: TGCAGTGCCCCGGGGGGGGGGAGGGGGTACAATGAGCAGTTCTTC. Residues: CSAPGGGRGYNEQFF.

The V and J genes are TRBV6-2 or TRBV6-3 and TRBJ2-7; 8 positions agree with TRBD1. With 7 bases clipped from V and 1 base from J, the junction kept 6 bases outside the gene matches. The CDR3 totals 14 residues. CDR1 is MNHEY, CDR2 SVGEGT, per germline. The CDR3 loop reads CASTRTGPSYEQYF. CDR3 bases: TGTGCCAGCACTCGGACAGGGCCATCCTACGAGCAGTACTTC.

This clonotype came up many times. This chain joins TRBV12-3 or TRBV12-4 and TRBJ2-7; 14 nucleotides agree with TRBD2. Trimming at V came to 4 bases and at J to 5 bases, leaving 7 bases not matched to a gene. There are 16 residues in the CDR3. The CDR3 here is CASSSPGLAGDDEQYF. The CDR3 DNA reads as TGTGCCAGCAGTTCACCGGGACTAGCGGGAGACGACGAGCAGTACTTC.

This clonotype was picked up many times. The genes are TRBV20-1 and TRBJ2-3; D is unclear. The CDR3 length is 14 residues. The germline V gene has CDR1 DFQATT and CDR2 SNEGSKA (reference sequence). The V end lost 5 bases, the J end lost 1 base, and 13 bases lay between the germline ends. The CDR3 spells CSARPGVRTDTQYF. In DNA, the CDR3 is TGCAGTGCTCGCCCAGGAGTCCGCACAGATACGCAGTATTTT.

The chain joins TRBV10-3 to TRBJ2-7; D may be TRBD1 or TRBD2 (6 bases each). V gave up 4 bases and J gave up 3 bases, with 16 bases separating them. The CDR3 has 15 amino acids. The germline V gene has CDR1 ENHRY and CDR2 SYGVKD. In nucleotides, the CDR3 is TGTGCCATCAGTGGTGGAGGGGACAAAGTCTACGAGCAGTACTTC. It encodes CAISGGGDKVYEQYF.

The J gene is TRBJ2-7, the V gene TRBV9; tentatively, D is TRBD1 (6 bases). V lost 0 bases and J lost 6, with 13 bases in between. CDR3 length equals 14 residues. Germline V lookup: CDR1 SGDLS, CDR2 YYNGEE. CDR3 protein: CASSVGNRVSEQYF. In DNA, the CDR3 is TGTGCCAGCAGCGTAGGTAACAGGGTAAGCGAGCAGTACTTC.

This clonotype has a count of ten or more. The chain couples TRBV28 to TRBJ2-1; 7 bases agree with TRBD1. V shed 6 bases, J shed 0 bases, and the junction held 8 bases outside the gene matches. The CDR3 covers 16 residues. Germline CDR1 reads MDHEN; CDR2 reads SYDVKM. The DNA of the CDR3 is TGTGCCAGCAGCAGTATGACAGGGAGCTCCTACAATGAGCAGTTCTTC. Its protein product is CASSSMTGSSYNEQFF.

The chain has TRBV4-2 and TRBJ1-6; 9 nucleotides align to TRBD1. Germline CDR1 and CDR2: LGHNA and YNFKEQ. V shed 0 bases, J shed 5 bases, and the junction held 8 bases outside the gene matches. CDR3 length equals 18 residues. For the CDR3, the DNA is TGTGCCAGCAGCCAAGACCTTACCGGGACAGGGAATAATTCACCCCTCCACTTT. This encodes CASSQDLTGTGNNSPLHF.

Of note for this clonotype: This may be a read error, as it is one base from a much larger clone. The genes are TRBV11-2 and TRBJ1-4, with D tentatively TRBD1 (5 bases). Looked up from germline, CDR1 is SGHAT and CDR2 is FQNNGV. The CDR3 spans 15 residues. V shed 3 bases and J shed 8 bases, with 16 bases lying between them. CDR3 coding DNA: TGTGCCAGCAGCTTCGTGGGGGTCGGGAGGGAAAAACTGTTTTTT. Protein product: CASSFVGVGREKLFF.

This clonotype has at least ten counts. The gene calls are TRBV28 and TRBJ2-1; possibly TRBD1 or TRBD2 for D (5 bases each). The length of the CDR3 is 15 residues. V lost 5 bases to trimming and J lost 8 bases, with 19 bases between them. From germline, CDR1 is MDHEN and CDR2 SYDVKM. The CDR3 loop reads CASSPIRDAFDEQFF. The CDR3 bases are TGTGCCAGCAGTCCCATCCGGGACGCGTTCGATGAGCAGTTCTTC.

The rearrangement joins TRBV28 to TRBJ2-7; D might be TRBD1 (7 bases). The CDR3 is 14 amino acids. Germline loops: CDR1 MDHEN, CDR2 SYDVKM. Trimming pared 7 bases from V and 3 bases from J, leaving 16 bases between. Written as DNA, the CDR3 is TGTGCCAGCACCCTGGCGGGGACAGTCTACGAGCAGTACTTC. Its protein is CASTLAGTVYEQYF.

The table lists this clonotype with a few counts. The chain couples TRBV7-9 to TRBJ2-1; D may correspond to TRBD1 or TRBD2 (6 bases each). The ends were cut back, 5 bases at V and 9 bases at J, with 11 bases in the middle. CDR1 and CDR2 from the germline V gene are SEHNR and FQNEAQ (reference sequence). CDR3 size: 12 residues. As DNA, the CDR3 is TGTGCCAGCAGCCAAGAGGGGGGTGAGCAGTTCTTC. It encodes CASSQEGGEQFF.

This clonotype has a count of ten or more. This chain connects TRBV7-2 to TRBJ2-1, with D perhaps matching TRBD2 (5 bases). V was pared by 2 bases and J by 0 bases, with 14 bases between. The CDR3 is 17 residues long. Looked up from germline, CDR1 is SGHTA and CDR2 is FQGNSA. The CDR3: CASSLKGPSFSYNEQFF. CDR3 nucleotides: TGTGCCAGCAGCTTAAAGGGTCCTAGCTTCTCCTACAATGAGCAGTTCTTC.

A few counts support this clonotype. The chain couples TRBV28 to TRBJ2-3; 8 bases fit TRBD1. Trimming removed 6 bases from V and 2 bases from J; junction bases left unmatched: 7. Germline lookup yields CDR1 MDHEN and CDR2 SYDVKM. The CDR3 runs 15 residues. In DNA form, the CDR3 reads TGTGCCAGCAGGTCCGGGACAGGAACCACAGATACGCAGTATTTT. Its protein is CASRSGTGTTDTQYF.

The table lists this clonotype with a few counts. In DNA form, the CDR3 reads TGTGCCAGCAGCTCCTGGACAGGGGGGAAACAAGAGACCCAGTACTTC. Translation gives CASSSWTGGKQETQYF. The chain joins TRBV7-9 to TRBJ2-5, with TRBD1 identical over 10 bases. The germline V gene encodes CDR1 SEHNR and CDR2 FQNEAQ (reference sequence). V lost 4 bases to trimming and J lost 2 bases; unmatched junction nucleotides: 7. The CDR3 runs 16 residues.

There are many counts of this clonotype. The rearrangement links TRBV6-5 to TRBJ2-7; perhaps TRBD1 as D (5 bases). The CDR3 totals 18 residues. Germline CDR1 is MNHEY and CDR2 is SVGAGI. Trimming removed 0 bases at V and 6 bases at J, with 24 bases between. The CDR3 here is CASSYSSGPGNKVPEQYF. In DNA form, the CDR3 reads TGTGCCAGCAGTTACTCAAGTGGTCCAGGGAACAAAGTACCCGAGCAGTACTTC.

V usage is TRBV27 and J usage is TRBJ1-1; perhaps TRBD1 as D (5 bases). Trimming cost V 5 bases and J 7 bases, with 11 bases left between them. Germline V gene sequence: CDR1 MNHEY, CDR2 SMNVEV (reference sequence). The CDR3 is 12 residues long. CDR3 amino acids: CASSLRGGEAFF. CDR3 coding DNA: TGTGCCAGCAGTCTAAGGGGCGGTGAAGCTTTCTTT.

This clonotype occurred many times. V usage is TRBV12-3 or TRBV12-4 and J usage is TRBJ2-1; D uncertain. The V gene lost 2 bases and the J gene lost 10 bases, with 6 bases spanning the gap. The CDR3 runs to 11 residues. The CDR3 nucleotides are TGTGCCAGCAGTTTATTGGCGGAGCAGTTCTTC. Protein product: CASSLLAEQFF.

A note on this clonotype: Just one base apart from a much larger clone, this may be a read error. The chain has TRBV20-1 and TRBJ1-5, with 9 bases identical to TRBD1. Germline V lookup: CDR1 DFQATT, CDR2 SNEGSKA (reference sequence). The CDR3 totals 12 residues. J lost 7 bases, V lost 5 bases, and 3 bases had no gene match. The CDR3 nucleotides read TGCAGTGCTGGGGACAGGGAACAGCCCCAGCATTTT. Its translation: CSAGDREQPQHF.

This clonotype was observed many times. J is TRBJ1-2 and V is TRBV24-1; D remains ambiguous. The V gene's germline CDR1 is KGHDR and CDR2 SFDVKD. Trimming cost V 4 bases and J 3 bases, with 14 bases left between them. This CDR3 contains 15 residues. DNA of the CDR3: TGTGCCACCAGTGACTCTATGGCAGGTGACTATGGCTACACCTTC. Amino acids: CATSDSMAGDYGYTF.

This clonotype was observed many times. This chain connects TRBV28 to TRBJ2-5; 8 bases map to TRBD2. Germline trimming cut 2 bases from V and 1 base from J; bases unmatched to any gene: 3. This CDR3 comprises 15 residues. Germline V gene sequence: CDR1 MDHEN, CDR2 SYDVKM. The CDR3 loop reads CASSLAGGGQETQYF. For the CDR3, the DNA is TGTGCCAGCAGTTTAGCGGGGGGAGGCCAAGAGACCCAGTACTTC.

J is TRBJ2-1 and V is TRBV7-3, with 7 bases fitting TRBD1. CDR1 and CDR2 (germline): SGHTA, FQGTGA. The length of the CDR3 is 15 residues. Trimming took 6 bases from V and 4 from J; bases not matched to a gene: 9. The CDR3 nucleotides are TGTGCCAGCAGACCCCGGGACAGACTATACAATGAGCAGTTCTTC. This encodes CASRPRDRLYNEQFF. The full variable domain, completed using reference TRBV7-3 and TRBJ2-1, is GAGVSQTPSNKVTEKGKYVELRCDPISGHTALYWYRQSLGQGPEFLIYFQGTGAADDSGLPNDRFFAVRPEGSVSTLKIQRTERGDSAVYLCASRPRDRLYNEQFFGPGTRLTVL.

This clonotype turned up a few times. The rearrangement links TRBV6-1 to TRBJ2-6; D perhaps matches TRBD2 (5 bases). CDR1 and CDR2 (germline): MNHNS, SASEGT. V was pared by 5 bases and J by 0 bases, with 11 bases between. The CDR3 runs to 16 residues. CDR3 bases: TGTGCCAGCAGTCGGTACGCGGGCTCTGGGGCCAACGTCCTGACTTTC. It codes for CASSRYAGSGANVLTF.

V is TRBV19 and J is TRBJ2-1; no firm D call. The germline CDR1 and CDR2 sequences are LNHDA and SQIVND (reference sequence). V was pared by 1 base and J by 0 bases, with 7 bases between. The CDR3 extends over 15 amino acids. CDR3 sequence (DNA): TGTGCCAGTAGTATAGCCCGGAGCTCCTACAATGAGCAGTTCTTC. Translated: CASSIARSSYNEQFF.

This clonotype occurred many times. The genes are TRBV6-2 or TRBV6-3 and TRBJ2-1; TRBD2 matches at 9 bases. This CDR3 has 15 residues. Losses at the gene ends were 6 bases for V and 2 bases for J; bases not matched to a gene: 5. CDR1 is MNHEY, CDR2 SVGEGT, per germline. The CDR3 region has the DNA TGTGCCAGCAGCTTAGCTAGCGGGGCCTACAATGAGCAGTTCTTC. Translation: CASSLASGAYNEQFF.

In its sample, this clonotype was seen many times. The chain combines TRBV9 with TRBJ2-7, with 10 positions matching TRBD2. CDR1 and CDR2 (germline): SGDLS, YYNGEE. This CDR3 contains 14 residues. J gave up 2 bases and V 3 bases, and 2 bases lay outside the gene matches. DNA for the CDR3: TGTGCCAGCAGCGCCGGACTAGCGGCCTACGAGCAGTACTTC. This translates into CASSAGLAAYEQYF.

In its sample, this clonotype was seen many times. The chain uses TRBV28 and TRBJ2-1; TRBD2 matches at 9 bases. Germline CDR1 MDHEN, CDR2 SYDVKM. The CDR3 length is 16 residues. V lost 5 bases to trimming and J lost 1 base; unmatched junction nucleotides: 6. The CDR3 DNA reads as TGTGCCAGCAGTCCACCCCTAGCGGGATCCTACAATGAGCAGTTCTTC. It encodes CASSPPLAGSYNEQFF.

This clonotype turned up a few times. V gene TRBV6-1 combines with J gene TRBJ1-2, with D hard to call. The CDR3 is 16 residues long. Trimming removed 5 bases at V and 8 bases at J, with 24 bases between. Germline CDR1 MNHNS, CDR2 SASEGT. CDR3 bases: TGTGCCAGCAGTAACCCAAGCAATGGCCTATGGTTCGGCTACACCTTC. Protein sequence: CASSNPSNGLWFGYTF.

In this sample, this clonotype turned up a few times. J is TRBJ1-5 and V is TRBV10-3; D is undetermined. Germline CDR1 and CDR2: ENHRY and SYGVKD. The CDR3 totals 14 residues. Trimming cost V 1 base and J 5 bases, with 9 bases left between them. The CDR3 region is CAISEFIRDQPQHF. Here the CDR3 DNA reads TGTGCCATCAGTGAGTTTATTCGGGATCAGCCCCAGCATTTT.